This record covers a single TCR beta chain. Its antigen is as yet unknown. This entry belongs to a study of T cell responses to AZD1222 COVID-19 vaccine. Study-wide findings and caveats: The donor group comprised mostly white British people and more females; the analysis possibly underestimated clonal diversity.

Libraries were prepared by immunoSEQ multiplex PCR; TCRdb keeps only in-frame clonotypes and omits some of them. The sample contains 95,000 to 150,000 clones, around 85% of which appear only once. This CDR3 has 14 amino acids. The germline V gene encodes CDR1 MDHEN and CDR2 SYDVKM. The V gene lost 7 bases and the J gene lost 5 bases, with 18 bases spanning the gap. The source of this sequence is an adult in good health. V and J are TRBV28 and TRBJ2-7; possibly TRBD2 for D (7 bases). Sequenced here: peripheral blood, sampled on day 0 of AZD1222 vaccination. The CDR3 region is CASIEGGQNDEQYF. CDR3 bases: TGTGCCAGCATCGAGGGGGGGCAGAATGACGAGCAGTACTTC.